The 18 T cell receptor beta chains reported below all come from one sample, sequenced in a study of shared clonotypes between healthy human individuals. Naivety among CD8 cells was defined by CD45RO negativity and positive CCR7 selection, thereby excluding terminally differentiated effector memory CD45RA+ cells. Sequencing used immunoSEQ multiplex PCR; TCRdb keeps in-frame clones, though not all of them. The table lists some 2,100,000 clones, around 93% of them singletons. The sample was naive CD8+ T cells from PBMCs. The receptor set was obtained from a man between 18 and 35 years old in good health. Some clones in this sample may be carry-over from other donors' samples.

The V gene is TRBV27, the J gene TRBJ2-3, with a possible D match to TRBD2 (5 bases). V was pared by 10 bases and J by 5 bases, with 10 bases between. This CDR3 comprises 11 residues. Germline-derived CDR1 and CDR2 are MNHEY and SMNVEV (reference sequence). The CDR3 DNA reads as TGTGCCACCAACCGGGGAGATACGCAGTATTTT. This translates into CATNRGDTQYF.

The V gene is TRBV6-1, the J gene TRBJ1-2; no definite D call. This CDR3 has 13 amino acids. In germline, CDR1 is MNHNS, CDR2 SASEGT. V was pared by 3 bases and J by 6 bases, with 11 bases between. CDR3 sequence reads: CASSDGVGNGYTF. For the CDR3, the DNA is TGTGCCAGCAGTGACGGGGTAGGAAATGGCTACACCTTC.

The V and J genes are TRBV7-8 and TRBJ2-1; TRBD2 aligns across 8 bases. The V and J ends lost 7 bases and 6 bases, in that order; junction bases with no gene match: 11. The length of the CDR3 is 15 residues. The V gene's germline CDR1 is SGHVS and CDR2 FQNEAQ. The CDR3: CASNPGREVINEQFF. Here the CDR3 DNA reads TGTGCCAGCAACCCGGGGCGGGAGGTAATCAATGAGCAGTTCTTC.

The CDR3 sequence is CAIGGQGYSTDTQYF. CDR3 bases: TGTGCCATCGGGGGACAGGGATACAGCACAGATACGCAGTATTTT. V usage is TRBV10-3 and J usage is TRBJ2-3; TRBD1 aligns across 9 bases. Germline CDR1 reads ENHRY; CDR2 reads SYGVKD. Unmatched junction bases numbered 6, after V lost 8 bases and J lost 0 bases. This CDR3 is 15 amino acids long.

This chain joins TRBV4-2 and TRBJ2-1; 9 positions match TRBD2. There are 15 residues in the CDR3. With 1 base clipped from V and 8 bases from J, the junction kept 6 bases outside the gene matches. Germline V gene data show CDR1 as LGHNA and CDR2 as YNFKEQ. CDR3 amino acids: CASSQVASGTHEQFF. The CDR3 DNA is TGTGCCAGCAGCCAAGTGGCTAGCGGGACCCATGAGCAGTTCTTC.

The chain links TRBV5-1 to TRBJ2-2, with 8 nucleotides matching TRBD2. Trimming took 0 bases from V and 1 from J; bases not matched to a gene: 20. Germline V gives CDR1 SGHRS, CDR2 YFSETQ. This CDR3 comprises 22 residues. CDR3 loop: CASSLVPRGYLIAGGNTGELFF. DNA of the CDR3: TGCGCCAGCAGCTTGGTTCCGAGGGGATATTTGATCGCGGGAGGGAACACCGGGGAGCTGTTTTTT. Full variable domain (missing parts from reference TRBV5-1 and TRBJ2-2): KAGVTQTPRYLIKTRGQQVTLSCSPISGHRSVSWYQQTPGQGLQFLFEYFSETQRNKGNFPGRFSGRQFSNSRSEMNVSTLELGDSALYLCASSLVPRGYLIAGGNTGELFFGEGSRLTVL.

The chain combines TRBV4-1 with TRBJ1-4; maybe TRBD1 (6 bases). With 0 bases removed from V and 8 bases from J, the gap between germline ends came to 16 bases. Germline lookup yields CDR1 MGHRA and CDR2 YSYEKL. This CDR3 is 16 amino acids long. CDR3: CASSQDWGGEGEKLFF. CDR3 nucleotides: TGCGCCAGCAGCCAAGACTGGGGGGGCGAGGGGGAAAAACTGTTTTTT.

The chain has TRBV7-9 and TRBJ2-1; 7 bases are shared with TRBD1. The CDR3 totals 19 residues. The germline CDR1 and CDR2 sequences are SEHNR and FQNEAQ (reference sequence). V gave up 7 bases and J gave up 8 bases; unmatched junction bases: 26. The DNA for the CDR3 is TGTGCCAGCACCCTCCGAAAGGGGGCGGCAGGGGGATTCAATTATGAGCAGTTCTTC. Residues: CASTLRKGAAGGFNYEQFF.

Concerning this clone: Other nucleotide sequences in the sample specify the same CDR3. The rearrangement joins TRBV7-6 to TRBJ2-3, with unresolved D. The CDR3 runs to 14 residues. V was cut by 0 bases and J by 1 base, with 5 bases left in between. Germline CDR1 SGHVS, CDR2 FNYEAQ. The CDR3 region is CASSLAGRTDTQYF. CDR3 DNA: TGTGCCAGCAGCTTAGCAGGGCGCACAGATACGCAGTATTTT.

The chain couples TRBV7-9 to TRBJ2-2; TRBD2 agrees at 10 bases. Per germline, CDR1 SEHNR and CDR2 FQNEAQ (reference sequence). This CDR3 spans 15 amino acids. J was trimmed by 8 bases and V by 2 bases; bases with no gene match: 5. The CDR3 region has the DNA TGTGCCAGCAGCTTAAGAGCGGGAGGGCCTGGGGAGCTGTTTTTT. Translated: CASSLRAGGPGELFF.

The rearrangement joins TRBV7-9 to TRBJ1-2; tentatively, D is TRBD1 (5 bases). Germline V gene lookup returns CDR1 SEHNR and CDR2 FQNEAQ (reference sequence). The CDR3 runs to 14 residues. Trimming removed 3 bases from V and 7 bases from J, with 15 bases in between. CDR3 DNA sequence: TGTGCCAGCAGCTTCCCCGACCAGGGAACTGGCTACACCTTC. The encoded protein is CASSFPDQGTGYTF.

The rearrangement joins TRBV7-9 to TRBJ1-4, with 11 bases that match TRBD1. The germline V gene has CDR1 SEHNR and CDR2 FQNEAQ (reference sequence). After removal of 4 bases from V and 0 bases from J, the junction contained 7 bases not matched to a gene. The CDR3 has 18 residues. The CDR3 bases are TGTGCCAGCAGCTCCGGGGACAGGGGGGTATCAACTAATGAAAAACTGTTTTTT. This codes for CASSSGDRGVSTNEKLFF.

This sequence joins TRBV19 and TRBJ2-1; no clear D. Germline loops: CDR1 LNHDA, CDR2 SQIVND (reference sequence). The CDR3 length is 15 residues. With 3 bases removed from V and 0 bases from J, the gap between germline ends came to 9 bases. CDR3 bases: TGTGCCAGTAGTATCCCCTTTAGCTCCTACAATGAGCAGTTCTTC. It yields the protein CASSIPFSSYNEQFF.

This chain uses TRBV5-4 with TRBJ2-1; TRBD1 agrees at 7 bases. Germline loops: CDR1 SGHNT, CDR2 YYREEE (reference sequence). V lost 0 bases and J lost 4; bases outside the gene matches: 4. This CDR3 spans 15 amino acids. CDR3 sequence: CASSLGDRDYNEQFF. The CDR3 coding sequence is TGTGCCAGCAGCTTGGGAGACAGGGATTACAATGAGCAGTTCTTC.

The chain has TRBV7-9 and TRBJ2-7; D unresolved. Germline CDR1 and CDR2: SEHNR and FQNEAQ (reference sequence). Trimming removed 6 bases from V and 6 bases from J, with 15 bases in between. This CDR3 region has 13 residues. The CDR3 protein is CASRVDSRPEQYF. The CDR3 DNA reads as TGTGCCAGCAGGGTAGACTCCCGTCCCGAGCAGTACTTC. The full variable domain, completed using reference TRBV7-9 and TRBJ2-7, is DTGVSQNPRHKITKRGQNVTFRCDPISEHNRLYWYRQTLGQGPEFLTYFQNEAQLEKSRLLSDRFSAERPKGSFSTLEIQRTEQGDSAMYLCASRVDSRPEQYFGPGTRLTVT.

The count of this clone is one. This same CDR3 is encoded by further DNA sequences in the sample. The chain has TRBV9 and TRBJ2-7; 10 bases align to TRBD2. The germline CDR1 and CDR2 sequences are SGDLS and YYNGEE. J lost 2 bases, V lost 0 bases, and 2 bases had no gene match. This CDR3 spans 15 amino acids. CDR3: CASSVGTSGTYEQYF. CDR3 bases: TGTGCCAGCAGCGTAGGAACTAGCGGGACCTACGAGCAGTACTTC.

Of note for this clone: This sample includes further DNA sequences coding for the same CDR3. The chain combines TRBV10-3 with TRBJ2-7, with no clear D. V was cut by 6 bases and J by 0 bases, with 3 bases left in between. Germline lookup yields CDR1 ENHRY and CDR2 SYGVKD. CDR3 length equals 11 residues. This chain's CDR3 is CAIRDSYEQYF. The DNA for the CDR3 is TGTGCCATCAGAGACTCCTACGAGCAGTACTTC.

CDR3 residues: CASSAHNRGRTDTQYF. As DNA, the CDR3 is TGTGCCAGCAGTGCCCATAACAGGGGCCGCACAGATACGCAGTATTTT. The rearrangement joins TRBV6-1 to TRBJ2-3; 7 nucleotides align to TRBD1. After removal of 4 bases from V and 1 base from J, the junction contained 8 bases not matched to a gene. CDR1 and CDR2 from the germline V gene are MNHNS and SASEGT. CDR3 size: 16 residues.